Following are 21 T cell receptor beta chains from one sample sequenced in a study of shared clonotypes between healthy human individuals (dated by TCRdb to between 2020 and 2021). Preparation of the library involved the immunoSEQ multiplex PCR assay. This immuneACCESS table, as held by TCRdb, lists in-frame sequences with V and J called but not all clones. Of the missing ones, under half trace to an unresolved V gene in checked studies; the others have no known cause. Within this sample are roughly 2.6 million clones, with roughly 92% of them counted one time only. The ten largest clones capture roughly 0.15% of the sample. Sequenced material: naive CD4+ T cells sorted from blood. The cell subset or site label, as the study defines it: CD45RA+ positively selected. The receptors were sampled from a man younger than 35 in good health.

The chain has TRBV27 and TRBJ2-5; the match to TRBD1 covers 7 bases. The germline CDR1 and CDR2 sequences are MNHEY and SMNVEV (reference sequence). CDR3 length equals 16 residues. J gave up 1 base and V 4 bases, and 9 bases lay outside the gene matches. CDR3 nucleotide sequence: TGTGCCAGCAGTTATAGAACAGGGGTGGGCCAAGAGACCCAGTACTTC. Its translation is CASSYRTGVGQETQYF.

Here the CDR3 reads CASKGFPNEKLFF. In DNA form, the CDR3 reads TGTGCCAGTAAAGGGTTTCCTAATGAAAAACTGTTTTTT. The genes are TRBV19 and TRBJ1-4; D gene unclear. Germline values: CDR1 LNHDA, CDR2 SQIVND (reference sequence). The CDR3 runs 13 residues. The V gene lost 7 bases and the J gene lost 3 bases, with 9 bases spanning the gap.

This clone has only one observation. V is TRBV7-2 and J is TRBJ2-3; D not resolved. The V gene's germline CDR1 is SGHTA and CDR2 FQGNSA. The CDR3 runs 16 residues. Trimming cost V 2 bases and J 0 bases, with 12 bases left between them. The CDR3 is CASSLQAGPSTDTQYF. CDR3 nucleotide sequence: TGTGCCAGCAGCTTACAGGCCGGTCCTAGCACAGATACGCAGTATTTT.

J is TRBJ2-1 and V is TRBV29-1, with D unclear. V dropped 6 bases and J dropped 0 bases, with 15 bases sitting between them. The CDR3 has 15 residues. CDR1 is SQVTM, CDR2 ANQGSEA, per germline. As DNA, the CDR3 is TGCAGCGTCCCCATTAGACTGTTCTCCTACAATGAGCAGTTCTTC. Encoded protein: CSVPIRLFSYNEQFF.

This clone was observed a handful of times. CDR3 sequence (DNA): TGTGCCAGCAGCTTAGACCCCCCGGGCACGGGCCATTCACCCCTCCACTTT. This translates into CASSLDPPGTGHSPLHF. The chain combines TRBV7-9 with TRBJ1-6; D is uncertain. V was shortened by 1 base and J by 8 bases, with 18 bases between the two germline ends. Germline V CDR1 and CDR2: SEHNR, FQNEAQ (reference sequence). The CDR3 spans 17 residues.

The chain couples TRBV2 to TRBJ2-3; D might be TRBD1 (5 bases). The germline V gene encodes CDR1 SNHLY and CDR2 FYNNEI. V shed 1 base and J shed 2 bases, with 10 bases lying between them. CDR3 size: 15 residues. The CDR3 DNA sequence: TGTGCCAGCAGTGAAGGGCGGACATACACAGATACGCAGTATTTT. Its protein is CASSEGRTYTDTQYF.

The chain links TRBV6-5 to TRBJ1-1; unclear D gene. The CDR3 covers 13 residues. V lost 10 bases to trimming and J lost 1 base, with 13 bases between them. Germline CDR1 reads MNHEY; CDR2 reads SVGAGI. The CDR3 coding sequence is TGTGCCACCTACCCCGGGCGGAACACTGAAGCTTTCTTT. Its protein is CATYPGRNTEAFF.

The chain employs TRBV6-5 and TRBJ1-1; weak D call: TRBD1 (5 bases). The CDR3 contains 15 residues. Between the trimmed V and J ends, which lost 6 bases and 0 bases, there was a span of 14 bases. Germline CDR1 reads MNHEY; CDR2 reads SVGAGI. The DNA of the CDR3 is TGTGCCAGCAGGGGGGGAGAGACCATGAACACTGAAGCTTTCTTT. Translating it yields CASRGGETMNTEAFF.

This clone was recorded only once. The chain recombines TRBV9 with TRBJ2-3; 7 nucleotides line up with TRBD2. From germline, CDR1 is SGDLS and CDR2 YYNGEE. This CDR3 has 17 residues. V lost 0 bases, J lost 2 bases, and 9 bases stayed unmatched. As DNA, the CDR3 is TGTGCCAGCAGCGTAGGTGCACTAGCGATCTCCACAGATACGCAGTATTTT. Translating it yields CASSVGALAISTDTQYF. The complete variable domain, with remaining parts taken from reference TRBV9 and TRBJ2-3, reads DSGVTQTPKHLITATGQRVTLRCSPRSGDLSVYWYQQSLDQGLQFLIQYYNGEERAKGNILERFSAQQFPDLHSELNLSSLELGDSALYFCASSVGALAISTDTQYFGPGTRLTVL.

This sequence joins TRBV5-5 and TRBJ2-7; 7 bases map to TRBD1. Germline assignment: CDR1 SGHKS and CDR2 YYEKEE (reference sequence). With V trimmed by 4 bases and J by 0 bases, 7 bases remained unmatched. The CDR3 is 15 residues long. The CDR3 DNA follows: TGTGCCAGCAGCGTAGGGACAGTAGACTCCTACGAGCAGTACTTC. Protein sequence: CASSVGTVDSYEQYF. The full variable domain, its missing parts supplied by reference TRBV5-5 and TRBJ2-7, is DAGVTQSPTHLIKTRGQQVTLRCSPISGHKSVSWYQQVLGQGPQFIFQYYEKEERGRGNFPDRFSARQFPNYSSELNVNALLLGDSALYLCASSVGTVDSYEQYFGPGTRLTVT.

The chain employs TRBV27 and TRBJ2-3; 8 bases fit TRBD1. This CDR3 has 16 amino acids. Germline CDR1 MNHEY, CDR2 SMNVEV (reference sequence). V lost 6 bases and J lost 1; bases outside the gene matches: 9. The CDR3 here is CASSHRPGQGTDTQYF. CDR3 in DNA: TGTGCCAGCAGCCATAGACCGGGACAGGGCACAGATACGCAGTATTTT.

Concerning this clone itself: The same CDR3 arises from other DNA sequences in this sample as well. The rearrangement links TRBV2 to TRBJ1-6; D is possibly TRBD1 (6 bases). V gave up 5 bases and J gave up 4 bases, with 9 bases separating them. Germline values: CDR1 SNHLY, CDR2 FYNNEI. The CDR3 covers 14 residues. CDR3 region: CASSPDRYNSPLHF. CDR3 DNA sequence: TGTGCCAGCAGTCCGGACAGATATAATTCACCCCTCCACTTT.

V and J are TRBV21-1 and TRBJ1-2; the table assigns TRBD1, which was not confirmed against the DNA. TRBV21-1 is a pseudogene. The CDR3 extends over 16 amino acids. CDR3 loop: CASSKGQGVPMEGYTF. The CDR3 coding sequence is TGTGCCAGCAGCAAAGGCCAGGGGGTTCCAATGGAGGGCTACACCTTC.

This chain uses TRBV5-1 with TRBJ2-7; 9 positions match TRBD2. V was pared by 7 bases and J by 4 bases, with 9 bases of the junction left unmatched. The CDR3 runs 14 residues. CDR1 is SGHRS, CDR2 YFSETQ, per germline. For the CDR3, the DNA is TGCGCCAGCCAAGTAATAGCGGGAGTTTACGAGCAGTACTTC. Its protein is CASQVIAGVYEQYF.

The chain links TRBV19 to TRBJ1-5, with no clear D. CDR1 and CDR2 (germline): LNHDA, SQIVND (reference sequence). This CDR3 region has 13 residues. Deletions cut 0 bases from V and 4 bases from J, with 4 bases between. This CDR3 reads CASSIEMNQPQHF. CDR3 nucleotides: TGTGCCAGTAGTATAGAGATGAATCAGCCCCAGCATTTT.

This chain uses TRBV2 with TRBJ2-5; the D gene is possibly TRBD1 (5 bases). Germline V gene sequence: CDR1 SNHLY, CDR2 FYNNEI. V was clipped by 4 bases and J by 1 base, with 16 bases between them. This CDR3 contains 16 residues. The CDR3 sequence is CASSVSFSQGQETQYF. For the CDR3, the DNA is TGTGCCAGCAGTGTAAGCTTCTCGCAGGGCCAAGAGACCCAGTACTTC.

Written as DNA, the CDR3 is TGTGCCACCAGCAGAGAAGGGACTATAAAAGAGACCCAGTACTTC. Its translation: CATSREGTIKETQYF. The V and J genes are TRBV15 and TRBJ2-5; 7 bases align to TRBD2. From germline, CDR1 is LNHNV and CDR2 YYDKDF (reference sequence). The V segment lost 0 bases and the J segment 3 bases; nucleotides outside the gene matches: 4. This CDR3 region has 15 residues.

This chain uses TRBV5-1 with TRBJ2-5, with TRBD2 matching 8 bases. Germline V lookup: CDR1 SGHRS, CDR2 YFSETQ. V dropped 0 bases and J dropped 2; count of bases not matched to a gene: 3. There are 15 residues in the CDR3. The DNA for the CDR3 is TGCGCCAGCAGCTTGGGACAGCGGGGGCAAGAGACCCAGTACTTC. Amino acid sequence: CASSLGQRGQETQYF. Together with reference TRBV5-1 and TRBJ2-5, the CDR3 gives the full variable domain: KAGVTQTPRYLIKTRGQQVTLSCSPISGHRSVSWYQQTPGQGLQFLFEYFSETQRNKGNFPGRFSGRQFSNSRSEMNVSTLELGDSALYLCASSLGQRGQETQYFGPGTRLLVL.

This chain links TRBV19 with TRBJ1-5, with D perhaps matching TRBD1 (5 bases). V was cut by 6 bases and J by 1 base, with 13 bases left in between. CDR1 is LNHDA and CDR2 is SQIVND in the germline V gene (reference sequence). CDR3 length equals 15 residues. The CDR3 region has the DNA TGTGCCAGTAGGGAGACAGTCGGGAGCAATCAGCCCCAGCATTTT. Its protein product is CASRETVGSNQPQHF.

The chain joins TRBV19 to TRBJ1-1; D unresolved. Trimming pared 1 base from V and 2 bases from J, leaving 11 bases between. The CDR3 runs to 15 residues. Looked up from germline, CDR1 is LNHDA and CDR2 is SQIVND (reference sequence). The CDR3 sequence: CASSIGPGLNTEAFF. The CDR3 DNA follows: TGTGCCAGTAGTATAGGTCCGGGTCTTAACACTGAAGCTTTCTTT.

The chain employs TRBV7-2 and TRBJ2-5; D might be TRBD2 (5 bases). The ends were cut back, 4 bases at V and 7 bases at J, with 13 bases in the middle. Per germline, CDR1 SGHTA and CDR2 FQGNSA. CDR3 length equals 13 residues. The CDR3 DNA follows: TGTGCCAGCAGCTCGGACTCGACCGGGACCCAGTACTTC. It translates to CASSSDSTGTQYF.